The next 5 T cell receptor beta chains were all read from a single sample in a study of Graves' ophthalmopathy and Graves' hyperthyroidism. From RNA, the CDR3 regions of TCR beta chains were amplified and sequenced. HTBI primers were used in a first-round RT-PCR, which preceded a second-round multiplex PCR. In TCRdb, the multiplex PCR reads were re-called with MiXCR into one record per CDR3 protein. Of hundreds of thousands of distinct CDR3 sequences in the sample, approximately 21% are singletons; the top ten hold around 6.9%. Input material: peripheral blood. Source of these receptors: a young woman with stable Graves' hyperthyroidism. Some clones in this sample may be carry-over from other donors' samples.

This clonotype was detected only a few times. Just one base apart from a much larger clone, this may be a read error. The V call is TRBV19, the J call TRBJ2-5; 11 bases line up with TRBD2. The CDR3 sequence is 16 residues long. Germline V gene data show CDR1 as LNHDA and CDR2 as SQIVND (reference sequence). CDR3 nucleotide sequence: TGTGCCAGTAGGGCACCCGGACTAGCGGGCCAAGAGACCAAGTACTTC. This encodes CASRAPGLAGQETKYF.

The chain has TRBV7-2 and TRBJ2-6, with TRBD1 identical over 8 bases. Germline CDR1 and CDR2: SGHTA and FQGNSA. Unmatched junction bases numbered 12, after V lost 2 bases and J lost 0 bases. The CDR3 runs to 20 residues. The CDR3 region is CASSLPSDRARRSGANVLTF. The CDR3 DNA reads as TGTGCCAGCAGCTTACCCTCGGACAGGGCCCGGCGCTCTGGGGCCAACGTCCTGACTTTC.

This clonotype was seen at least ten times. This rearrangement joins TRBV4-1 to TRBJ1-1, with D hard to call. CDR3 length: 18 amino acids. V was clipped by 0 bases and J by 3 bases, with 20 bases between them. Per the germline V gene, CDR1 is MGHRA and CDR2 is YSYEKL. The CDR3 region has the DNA TGCGCCAGCAGCCAAGAATCAGTTGGGGTGATACGGGACACTGAAGCTTTCTTT. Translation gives CASSQESVGVIRDTEAFF.

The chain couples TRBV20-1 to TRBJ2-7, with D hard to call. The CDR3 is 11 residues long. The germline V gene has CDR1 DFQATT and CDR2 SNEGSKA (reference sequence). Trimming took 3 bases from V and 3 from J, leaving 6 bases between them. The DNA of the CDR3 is TGCAGTGCTAGGGGGATCTACGAGCAGTACTTC. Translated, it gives CSARGIYEQYF.

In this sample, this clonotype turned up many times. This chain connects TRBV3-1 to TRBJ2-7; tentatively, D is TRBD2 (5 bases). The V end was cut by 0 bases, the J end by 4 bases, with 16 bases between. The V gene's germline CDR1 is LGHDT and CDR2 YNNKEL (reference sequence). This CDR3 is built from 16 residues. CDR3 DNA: TGTGCCAGCAGCCAAGATTATCGGGGAAGAAGGTACGAGCAGTACTTC. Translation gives CASSQDYRGRRYEQYF.